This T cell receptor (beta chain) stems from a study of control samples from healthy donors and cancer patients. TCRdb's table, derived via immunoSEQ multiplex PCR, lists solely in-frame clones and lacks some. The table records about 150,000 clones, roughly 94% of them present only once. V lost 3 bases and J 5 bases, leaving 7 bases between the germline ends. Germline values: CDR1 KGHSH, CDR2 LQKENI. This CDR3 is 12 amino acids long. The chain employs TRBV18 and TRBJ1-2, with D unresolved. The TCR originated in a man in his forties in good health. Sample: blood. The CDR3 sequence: CASSPSPYGYTF. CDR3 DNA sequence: TGTGCCAGCTCACCTAGCCCTTATGGCTACACCTTC.